The 12 T cell receptor beta chains given below trace back to one sample, sequenced in a study of neurological immune-mediated disorders. Each CDR3 protein gets one entry after TCRdb re-called the 5' RACE reads with MiXCR. The table records 60,000 or so distinct CDR3 sequences, approximately 3.6% of them present only once. Sequencing was carried out using PBMCs. The receptors originated from a woman aged 55 to 70 with multiple sclerosis.

This clonotype has ten or more counts. The chain links TRBV7-2 to TRBJ1-1; D is ambiguous. This CDR3 has 15 residues. In germline, CDR1 is SGHTA, CDR2 FQGNSA. V dropped 2 bases and J dropped 1 base, with 11 bases sitting between them. CDR3 in DNA: TGTGCCAGCAGCTTACTCGGGAATGGGAACACTGAAGCTTTCTTT. It yields the protein CASSLLGNGNTEAFF.

This clonotype was recorded many times. The chain couples TRBV7-2 to TRBJ2-1; 14 nucleotides match TRBD2. V gave up 1 base and J gave up 12 bases; unmatched junction bases: 5. The V gene's germline CDR1 is SGHTA and CDR2 FQGNSA. There are 15 residues in the CDR3. The chain's CDR3 is CASSLVTSGGAGQFF. The CDR3, as DNA: TGTGCCAGCAGCTTAGTGACTAGCGGGGGGGCCGGGCAGTTCTTC.

This clonotype was found many times. This chain connects TRBV5-6 to TRBJ2-7; possible D gene TRBD1, 5 bases. Germline values: CDR1 SGHDT, CDR2 YYEEEE. This CDR3 spans 13 amino acids. V lost 6 bases and J lost 2, with 12 bases in between. CDR3 DNA: TGTGCCAGCAACCACAGGAAGACCTACGAGCAGTACTTC. Its translation is CASNHRKTYEQYF.

In this sample, this clonotype turned up many times. The chain joins TRBV7-2 to TRBJ2-7, with no clear D. The ends were cut back, 3 bases at V and 3 bases at J, with 9 bases in the middle. This CDR3 comprises 13 residues. The germline CDR1 and CDR2 sequences are SGHTA and FQGNSA. CDR3 nucleotide sequence: TGTGCCAGCAGCTTGGGGTACATCTACGAGCAGTACTTC. It translates to CASSLGYIYEQYF.

This clonotype was detected ten times or more. At one end the junction does not follow the germline gene, possibly because of a read error. This chain uses TRBV28 with TRBJ1-1; no definite D call. The CDR3 runs to 11 residues. Germline CDR1 is MDHEN and CDR2 is SYDVKM. The CDR3 region has the DNA TGTGCCAGCAGTTTTGTGCCCCCTCTTCTCTTT. Protein: CASSFVPPLLF.

This clonotype was counted ten times or more. The genes are TRBV20-1 and TRBJ1-5, with D perhaps TRBD1 (6 bases). The V end lost 4 bases, the J end lost 5 bases, and 15 bases lay between the germline ends. The CDR3 length is 14 residues. The germline V gene encodes CDR1 DFQATT and CDR2 SNEGSKA (reference sequence). The DNA of the CDR3 is TGCAGTGCTATCGTGGGGGGCGCCTATCAGCCCCAGCATTTT. It specifies CSAIVGGAYQPQHF.

In this sample, this clonotype turned up many times. V and J are TRBV12-3 or TRBV12-4 and TRBJ1-6; D call uncertain. Trimming left V 6 bases short and J 10 bases short, with 22 bases between. The CDR3 runs 16 residues. The CDR3 DNA follows: TGTGCCAGCAGCCTTTCTCGTCCGGGTGGCGGATCACCCCTCCACTTT. Its translation is CASSLSRPGGGSPLHF.

This clonotype was detected only a few times. This may come from a read error, since a much larger clone is one base off. The CDR3 reads CASSFSPAGGTQYF. CDR3 coding DNA: TGTGCCAGCAGTTTTTCCCCAGCTGGAGGGACCCAGTACTTC. The chain employs TRBV12-3 or TRBV12-4 and TRBJ2-5; TRBD2 might be the D (5 bases). V shed 3 bases and J shed 7 bases, with 15 bases lying between them. The CDR3 runs 14 residues.

The CDR3 nucleotides read TGTGCCAGTGAACAAACTAGCGGGAGAGGTGGTGAGCAGTTCTTC. The encoded protein is CASEQTSGRGGEQFF. V and J are TRBV11-2 and TRBJ2-1, with TRBD2 matching 11 bases. This CDR3 is built from 15 residues. Germline V gene data show CDR1 as SGHAT and CDR2 as FQNNGV. After removal of 9 bases from V and 9 bases from J, the junction contained 13 bases not matched to a gene.

This clonotype was observed many times. The V call is TRBV6-6, the J call TRBJ1-2; 7 bases map to TRBD1. This CDR3 is 15 amino acids long. CDR1 is MNHNY and CDR2 is SVGAGI in the germline V gene (reference sequence). Trimming removed 5 bases from V and 4 bases from J; junction bases left unmatched: 10. The CDR3 DNA follows: TGTGCCAGCAGTGCCGCCCCGGACAGGATCTATGGCTACACCTTC. Protein product: CASSAAPDRIYGYTF.

By proportion, this clonotype is medium-sized. V usage is TRBV4-1 and J usage is TRBJ2-1; D unresolved. Germline lookup yields CDR1 MGHRA and CDR2 YSYEKL. The length of the CDR3 is 17 residues. With 1 base removed from V and 0 bases from J, the gap between germline ends came to 13 bases. In DNA, the CDR3 is TGCGCCAGCAGCCAAGTCGATCTAGGGATCTCCTACAATGAGCAGTTCTTC. It is translated as CASSQVDLGISYNEQFF.

V is TRBV5-5 and J is TRBJ1-5, with TRBD1 matching over 7 bases. V gave up 4 bases and J gave up 2 bases; unmatched junction bases: 3. Germline assignment: CDR1 SGHKS and CDR2 YYEKEE (reference sequence). This CDR3 region has 14 residues. The CDR3: CASSLGTGNQPQHF. The CDR3 DNA sequence: TGTGCCAGCAGCCTGGGGACAGGCAATCAGCCCCAGCATTTT.